This entry is about one TCR beta chain. Looked up from germline, CDR1 is MNHNS and CDR2 is SASEGT. The CDR3 runs 14 residues. The V end was cut by 5 bases, the J end by 5 bases, with 13 bases between. TCRdb redid the calling of the 5' RACE reads with MiXCR, one entry per CDR3 protein. The sample records roughly 55,000 distinct CDR3 sequences, roughly 22% being singletons. The source of this sequence is a female donor with breast cancer. Material: tumor-infiltrating naive CD4+ T cells sorted from the breast tumor. Regarding subset: naive CD4+ T cells, CD4+CD45RA+CD25-. The chain uses TRBV6-1 and TRBJ1-5; D call uncertain. The CDR3: CASSLGNDDQPQHF. CDR3 DNA: TGTGCCAGCAGTTTAGGGAATGACGATCAGCCCCAGCATTTT.